One sample yielded the 15 T cell receptor beta chains listed below, sequenced in a study of Graves' ophthalmopathy and Graves' hyperthyroidism. RNA transcripts provided the template for amplifying TCR beta CDR3 regions. HTBI-primed RT-PCR formed the first round, and a multiplex PCR formed the second. TCRdb re-called the multiplex PCR reads through MiXCR, storing one row per CDR3 protein. The sample contains 350,000 to 450,000 distinct CDR3 sequences, about 16% of which appear only once. Material: peripheral blood. These receptors all stem from a woman aged 18 to 35 with Graves' ophthalmopathy.

There are many counts of this clonotype. The J gene is TRBJ1-3, the V gene TRBV6-5; 7 nucleotides agree with TRBD1. There are 15 residues in the CDR3. V was pared by 4 bases and J by 2 bases, with 5 bases of the junction left unmatched. Germline V gene sequence: CDR1 MNHEY, CDR2 SVGAGI. The CDR3 sequence: CASSSPDRAGNTIYF. For the CDR3, the DNA is TGTGCCAGCAGTTCTCCCGACAGGGCTGGAAACACCATATATTTT.

There are many counts of this clonotype. This chain connects TRBV30 to TRBJ2-5, with 7 bases aligning to TRBD2. The CDR3 is 13 residues long. Germline V lookup: CDR1 GTSNPN, CDR2 SVGIG (reference sequence). With 0 bases clipped from V and 5 bases from J, the junction kept 3 bases outside the gene matches. CDR3 in DNA: TGTGCCTGGAGTGTACCCGGGGGGGAGACCCAGTACTTC. Its translation is CAWSVPGGETQYF.

The genes are TRBV3-1 and TRBJ2-7; a weak D match, TRBD2 (7 bases). V was clipped by 4 bases and J by 0 bases, with 16 bases between them. This CDR3 is 16 amino acids long. Germline V gives CDR1 LGHDT, CDR2 YNNKEL (reference sequence). The CDR3 here is CASSRRGAPSSYEQYF. CDR3 nucleotides: TGTGCCAGCAGCCGTCGGGGGGCGCCTAGCTCCTACGAGCAGTACTTC.

This clonotype was found many times. The germline gene is not matched at one end of the junction; a read error may be the cause. The rearrangement links TRBV7-2 to TRBJ2-7, with D tentatively TRBD2 (5 bases). The V gene's germline CDR1 is SGHTA and CDR2 FQGNSA. This CDR3 has 14 amino acids. The CDR3 DNA follows: TGTGCCAGCAGCCAACAGCGGAACTCCTACGGGCAGTACTTC. This codes for CASSQQRNSYGQYF.

The sample holds many counts of this clonotype. The chain combines TRBV9 with TRBJ2-2; D perhaps matches TRBD2 (7 bases). CDR3 length: 15 residues. CDR1 and CDR2 (germline): SGDLS, YYNGEE. V lost 2 bases, J lost 6 bases, and 14 bases lay in between. The CDR3 DNA reads as TGTGCCAGCAGCGTTGGGGGGGCTGGCGCCGGGGAGCTGTTTTTT. Translating gives CASSVGGAGAGELFF.

Many counts were recorded for this clonotype. The chain uses TRBV6-1 and TRBJ1-3; D perhaps matches TRBD1 (5 bases). Germline CDR1 and CDR2: MNHNS and SASEGT. The length of the CDR3 is 12 residues. The CDR3 coding sequence is TGTGCAACTGGGGCCTCTGGAAACACCATATATTTT. Translated: CATGASGNTIYF.

The chain carries TRBV6-1 and TRBJ1-5, with D possibly TRBD1 on 6 matching bases. Germline CDR1 and CDR2: MNHNS and SASEGT. V dropped 5 bases and J dropped 2 bases, with 13 bases sitting between them. This CDR3 region has 15 residues. The CDR3: CASSTDGGGNQPQHF. The CDR3 nucleotides are TGTGCCAGCAGTACGGACGGGGGCGGCAATCAGCCCCAGCATTTT.

This clonotype was seen repeatedly, ten times or more. The chain has TRBV27 and TRBJ1-5; D may be TRBD1 (5 bases). This CDR3 region has 18 residues. V shed 2 bases and J shed 2 bases, with 19 bases lying between them. From germline, CDR1 is MNHEY and CDR2 SMNVEV (reference sequence). CDR3 residues: CASSLTPSGGGGNQPQHF. Here the CDR3 DNA reads TGTGCCAGCAGTTTAACCCCCTCTGGGGGGGGTGGCAATCAGCCCCAGCATTTT.

This clonotype was detected ten times or more. This chain uses TRBV7-2 with TRBJ1-6; 8 bases are a match to TRBD1. This CDR3 contains 14 residues. V gave up 4 bases and J gave up 10 bases; unmatched junction bases: 6. CDR1 SGHTA and CDR2 FQGNSA come from the germline V gene. This CDR3 reads CASSSRTGKSPLHF. The CDR3 bases are TGTGCCAGCAGCTCCCGGACAGGGAAGTCACCCCTCCACTTT.

This clonotype was recorded many times. This chain connects TRBV30 to TRBJ1-5; D remains unclear. The CDR3 is made up of 15 amino acids. Trimming took off 0 bases at V and 7 bases at J, with 16 bases between the two ends. Germline V gene lookup returns CDR1 GTSNPN and CDR2 SVGIG (reference sequence). The CDR3 sequence is CAWSVSDRPSQPQHF. CDR3 sequence (DNA): TGTGCCTGGAGTGTCTCGGACCGACCCTCACAGCCCCAGCATTTT.

This clonotype was recorded many times. This rearrangement joins TRBV11-2 to TRBJ1-3; D remains unclear. The V end was cut by 0 bases, the J end by 0 bases, with 12 bases between. The CDR3 covers 17 residues. Per the germline V gene, CDR1 is SGHAT and CDR2 is FQNNGV. This CDR3 is CASSLEPIKVSGNTIYF. DNA for the CDR3: TGTGCCAGCAGCTTAGAACCGATCAAAGTCTCTGGAAACACCATATATTTT.

This clonotype was picked up many times. This sequence joins TRBV12-3 or TRBV12-4 and TRBJ1-5; possible D gene TRBD1, 6 bases. V lost 4 bases, J lost 4 bases, and 8 bases lay in between. CDR3 length equals 13 residues. CDR3 sequence (DNA): TGTGCCAGCAGTTGGACAGCTAATCAGCCCCAGCATTTT. Amino acid sequence: CASSWTANQPQHF.

The rearrangement links TRBV5-1 to TRBJ2-5, with 7 bases that match TRBD1. This CDR3 is built from 14 residues. From germline, CDR1 is SGHRS and CDR2 YFSETQ. J was trimmed by 2 bases and V by 4 bases; bases with no gene match: 5. Here the CDR3 reads CASSVWTGQETQYF. In DNA form, the CDR3 reads TGCGCCAGCAGCGTATGGACAGGTCAAGAGACCCAGTACTTC. Variable domain in full (rest from reference TRBV5-1 and TRBJ2-5): KAGVTQTPRYLIKTRGQQVTLSCSPISGHRSVSWYQQTPGQGLQFLFEYFSETQRNKGNFPGRFSGRQFSNSRSEMNVSTLELGDSALYLCASSVWTGQETQYFGPGTRLLVL.

This clonotype was seen repeatedly, ten times or more. V and J are TRBV10-2 and TRBJ2-2, with 10 bases fitting TRBD2. The CDR3 runs to 17 residues. The germline V gene encodes CDR1 WSHSY and CDR2 SAAADI. With 3 bases clipped from V and 1 base from J, the junction kept 5 bases outside the gene matches. The CDR3 region is CASSEILAGVNTGELFF. The CDR3 DNA reads TGCGCCAGCAGTGAAATCCTAGCGGGGGTGAACACCGGGGAGCTGTTTTTT.

This clonotype appeared many times. This chain uses TRBV28 with TRBJ2-4; TRBD1 matches 7 bases. V lost 4 bases and J lost 0; bases outside the gene matches: 3. The germline gives CDR1 MDHEN, CDR2 SYDVKM. The CDR3 is made up of 15 amino acids. CDR3 coding DNA: TGTGCCAGCAGTTCCGGGACAGTAGCCAAAAACATTCAGTACTTC. Translating it yields CASSSGTVAKNIQYF. The full variable domain, its missing parts supplied by reference TRBV28 and TRBJ2-4, is DVKVTQSSRYLVKRTGEKVFLECVQDMDHENMFWYRQDPGLGLRLIYFSYDVKMKEKGDIPEGYSVSREKKERFSLILESASTNQTSMYLCASSSGTVAKNIQYFGAGTRLSVL.